The following is a TCR beta chain sequence with its context. Its antigen remains unknown. This CDR3 region has 14 residues. Trimming shortened V by 3 bases and J by 5 bases, and 11 bases separated the two germline ends. Germline V CDR1 and CDR2: SNHLY, FYNNEI. This sample stems from a study of cytomegalovirus exposure and HLA in healthy donors. Study-wide results and caveats: Later genetic work tied a missense DCLRE1C variant to beta-chain V and J trimming. The classifier was said to identify cytomegalovirus status with high specificity and sensitivity.

The primer mix had 60 Vbeta and 13 Jbeta primers. Generated by immunoSEQ multiplex PCR, the TCRdb table keeps only in-frame clones and is missing some. Here the sample spans 150,000 to 180,000 clones, nearly 80% being singletons. The sequence derives from a man younger than 40 in good health and CMV-seropositive. The sequenced sample consisted of PBMCs. The V call is TRBV2, the J call TRBJ2-4; D is unresolved. CDR3 sequence (DNA): TGTGCCAGCAGTGAGAACAGACAAGAAAACATTCAGTACTTC. Amino acids: CASSENRQENIQYF. The whole variable domain, filled in from reference TRBV2 and TRBJ2-4, reads EPEVTQTPSHQVTQMGQEVILRCVPISNHLYFYWYRQILGQKVEFLVSFYNNEISEKSEIFDDQFSVERPDGSNFTLKIRSTKLEDSAMYFCASSENRQENIQYFGAGTRLSVL.